Listed below are T cell receptor beta chains from one sample, sequenced in a study of regulatory T cells in long-lasting Graves disease. TCRdb called the multiplex PCR reads again in MiXCR, with one record for every CDR3 protein. In the table there are roughly 700,000 distinct CDR3 sequences, about 30% of which are singletons. The material was peripheral blood mononuclear cells (PBMCs), obtained when the disease was refractory, from a patient treated with antithyroid drugs. These receptor sequences come from a female donor with Graves disease. Both conserved end residues are part of each CDR3. A D gene is named only where the DNA matches it firmly. Size values are once, few and many counts, or a class for expanded clones, and some rows have none.

>.|TRBV12-3/TRBV12-4|TRBJ1-1|few
CASAPTVNTEAFF
TGTGCCAGTGCTCCTACAGTGAACACTGAAGCTTTCTTT
>.|TRBV27|TRBJ1-1|few
CASSLTAWTEAFF
TGTGCCAGCAGTCTGACAGCCTGGACTGAAGCTTTCTTT
>TRBD2|TRBV20-1|TRBJ2-7|.
CSAISGSPYEQYF
TGCAGTGCAATTAGCGGGAGTCCCTACGAGCAGTACTTC
>.|TRBV5-5|TRBJ1-1|.
CASSFETPNTEAFF
TGTGCCAGCAGCTTCGAGACACCGAACACTGAAGCTTTCTTT
>.|TRBV28|TRBJ1-1|many
CASSLSGKAEAFF
TGTGCCAGCAGTTTATCGGGTAAGGCTGAAGCTTTCTTT
>.|TRBV20-1|TRBJ1-5|few
CSASKGALSNQPQHF
TGCAGTGCTAGCAAGGGTGCCCTTAGCAATCAGCCCCAGCATTTT
>.|TRBV28|TRBJ1-4|.
CASSFRGAGEKPFF
TGTGCCAGCAGTTTCCGGGGGGCAGGGGAAAAACCGTTTTTT
>TRBD2|TRBV3-1|TRBJ2-5|.
CASSITSGSHIIQETQYF
TGTGCCAGCAGTATTACTAGCGGGAGCCATATAATCCAAGAGACCCAGTACTTC
>TRBD1|TRBV27|TRBJ1-3|.
CATLIETDRGFSGNTIYF
TGTGCCACCCTAATTGAGACAGACAGGGGGTTCTCTGGAAACACCATATATTTT
>TRBD1|TRBV19|TRBJ1-6|few
CASSIQGTGESPLHF
TGTGCCAGTAGTATACAGGGGACAGGGGAATCACCCCTCCACTTT
>.|TRBV5-1|TRBJ1-2|.
CASSLRGGVGYGYTF
TGCGCCAGCAGCTTGCGAGGGGGGGTCGGCTATGGCTACACCTTC
>.|TRBV7-9|TRBJ1-6|.
CASSLGELTPLHF
TGTGCCAGCAGCTTAGGAGAGCTAACTCCCCTCCACTTT
>TRBD1|TRBV6-5|TRBJ1-1|few
CASSLDRADTEAFF
TGTGCCAGCAGTTTGGACAGGGCGGACACTGAAGCTTTCTTT
>.|TRBV11-2|TRBJ2-4|.
CASSLGVGLAKNIQYF
TGTGCCAGCAGCCTCGGGGTGGGTCTAGCCAAAAACATTCAGTACTTC
>TRBD1|TRBV6-5|TRBJ1-4|many
CASSYPTSGTANEKLFF
TGTGCCAGCAGTTACCCGACATCCGGGACAGCTAATGAAAAACTGTTTTTT
>.|TRBV29-1|TRBJ2-5|few
CSVGLGVKRETQYF
TGCAGCGTTGGTTTAGGGGTTAAGCGAGAGACCCAGTACTTC
>.|TRBV27|TRBJ1-2|.
CASAAAGNYGYTF
TGTGCCAGCGCGGCGGCCGGAAACTATGGCTACACCTTC
>TRBD1|TRBV20-1|TRBJ2-7|.
CSAIPGQAYEQYF
TGCAGTGCCATACCGGGACAGGCCTACGAGCAGTACTTC
>.|TRBV6-5|TRBJ1-2|.
CASSYLGTTNEGYTF
TGTGCCAGCAGTTACCTTGGGACGACGAATGAGGGCTACACCTTC
>.|TRBV7-9|TRBJ1-1|few
CAGISPERSTEAFF
TGTGCCGGGATTTCTCCCGAAAGAAGCACTGAAGCTTTCTTT
>.|TRBV29-1|TRBJ1-2|.
CSVPEFVDNLYGYTF
TGCAGCGTTCCCGAGTTCGTGGACAACCTCTATGGCTACACCTTC
>TRBD1|TRBV11-2|TRBJ2-7|.
CASSSTGTGFHEQYF
TGTGCCAGCAGCTCTACCGGGACAGGATTCCACGAGCAGTACTTC
>.|TRBV5-8|TRBJ1-1|.
CASSVLQGGEAFF
TGTGCCAGCAGCGTACTCCAGGGAGGTGAAGCTTTCTTT
>.|TRBV30|TRBJ1-5|.
CAWSADNPPQHF
TGTGCCTGGAGTGCAGACAATCCGCCCCAGCATTTT
>.|TRBV11-1|TRBJ2-3|few
CASSSQRVDTQYF
TGTGCCAGCAGTTCACAACGGGTAGATACGCAGTATTTT
>TRBD1|TRBV18|TRBJ1-2|.
CASSPPRPGGKGYTF
TGTGCCAGCTCACCACCGCGACCAGGGGGCAAAGGCTACACCTTC
>.|TRBV6-1|TRBJ1-5|few
CASRTQGTQPQHF
TGTGCCAGCAGAACCCAGGGGACCCAGCCCCAGCATTTT
>.|TRBV6-5|TRBJ2-2|.
CASGFRGNTGELFF
TGTGCCAGCGGTTTCAGGGGGAACACCGGGGAGCTGTTTTTT
>TRBD1|TRBV6-1|TRBJ1-1|once
CASGTGTGFTEAFF
TGTGCCAGCGGAACCGGGACAGGGTTCACTGAAGCTTTCTTT
>TRBD2|TRBV3-1|TRBJ2-7|.
CASSQEGTSYYEQYF
TGTGCCAGCAGCCAAGAAGGGACTAGCTACTACGAGCAGTACTTC
>.|TRBV6-9|TRBJ2-5|.
CAGSYLGSRGETQYF
TGTGCCGGCAGTTACTTAGGGAGCCGGGGGGAGACCCAGTACTTC
>.|TRBV5-1|TRBJ1-1|few
CASSRGHLEAFF
TGCGCCAGCAGCAGGGGACATCTTGAAGCTTTCTTT
>.|TRBV6-1|TRBJ2-5|few
CASRSSAETQYF
TGTGCCAGCAGAAGCTCAGCAGAGACCCAGTACTTC
>.|TRBV28|TRBJ2-7|many
CASRSSRGEQYF
TGTGCCAGCAGGTCTTCACGAGGCGAGCAGTACTTC
>.|TRBV20-1|TRBJ1-6|.
CSAVGRGNSPLHF
TGCAGTGCTGTAGGCCGGGGGAATTCACCCCTCCACTTT
>TRBD2|TRBV20-1|TRBJ2-7|.
CSARDPLAGLYEQYF
TGCAGTGCTAGAGATCCCCTAGCGGGACTCTACGAGCAGTACTTC
>TRBD1|TRBV6-1|TRBJ1-1|.
CASSELRQGAPEAFF
TGTGCCAGCAGTGAATTGAGACAGGGGGCCCCTGAAGCTTTCTTT
>.|TRBV20-1|TRBJ1-1|.
CSAFTPGNTEAFF
TGCAGTGCTTTTACCCCGGGGAACACTGAAGCTTTCTTT
>.|TRBV5-1|TRBJ2-5|many
CASSLASGETQYF
TGTGCCAGCAGCTTAGCGTCCGGAGAGACCCAGTACTTC
>TRBD1|TRBV7-9|TRBJ1-2|few
CASSSRTGPSGYTF
TGTGCCAGCAGCTCCCGGACAGGCCCTTCCGGCTACACCTTC
>.|TRBV28|TRBJ2-1|few
CASLSYNEQFF
TGTGCATCACTCTCCTACAATGAGCAGTTCTTC
>.|TRBV3-1|TRBJ2-7|few
CASTHLASGRVEQYF
TGTGCCAGCACTCATCTAGCGTCGGGTCGTGTCGAGCAGTACTTC
>.|TRBV11-1|TRBJ1-1|many
CASSQGIMNTEAFF
TGTGCCAGCAGCCAAGGAATCATGAACACTGAAGCTTTCTTT
>.|TRBV27|TRBJ1-2|.
CASRTAPNYGYTF
TGTGCCAGCAGGACAGCACCTAACTATGGCTACACCTTC
>.|TRBV2|TRBJ1-5|many
CASRGTWDNQPQHF
TGTGCCAGCAGGGGGACATGGGATAATCAGCCCCAGCATTTT
>.|TRBV12-5|TRBJ2-2|.
CASGLVTGNTGELFF
TGTGCTAGTGGTTTGGTGACAGGGAACACCGGGGAGCTGTTTTTT
>TRBD1|TRBV2|TRBJ2-5|many
CASSDGQGAHWAQYF
TGTGCCAGCAGTGATGGACAGGGGGCCCACTGGGCCCAGTACTTC
>.|TRBV27|TRBJ1-6|few
CASRTGRNSPLHF
TGTGCCAGCAGGACAGGCCGAAATTCACCCCTCCACTTT
>.|TRBV28|TRBJ1-6|many
CASSLGQGTNLHF
TGTGCCAGCAGTTTAGGTCAGGGGACCAACCTCCACTTT
>TRBD2|TRBV7-9|TRBJ2-7|.
CASSDLAGGSYEQYF
TGTGCCAGCAGCGATCTAGCGGGAGGTTCCTACGAGCAGTACTTC
>TRBD2|TRBV28|TRBJ2-7|.
CASRSGLAGKDYEQYF
TGTGCCAGCAGGTCAGGACTAGCGGGAAAGGACTACGAGCAGTACTTC
>TRBD1|TRBV25-1|TRBJ1-6|.
CASSALGTASPLHF
TGTGCCAGCAGTGCCTTGGGGACAGCCTCACCCCTCCACTTT
>.|TRBV29-1|TRBJ1-1|few
CSVFETGGTEAFF
TGCAGCGTTTTTGAGACAGGCGGCACTGAAGCTTTCTTT
>.|TRBV6-1|TRBJ1-3|few
CASSEARRPSSGNTIYF
TGTGCCAGCAGTGAAGCGCGAAGGCCGAGCTCTGGAAACACCATATATTTT
>.|TRBV25-1|TRBJ1-5|few
CASSEQGHQPQHF
TGTGCCAGCAGTGAACAGGGACATCAGCCCCAGCATTTT
>TRBD1|TRBV6-5|TRBJ1-1|few
CASSSRTGEVTEAFF
TGTGCCAGCAGTTCCCGGACAGGGGAAGTCACTGAAGCTTTCTTT
>TRBD1|TRBV19|TRBJ1-5|.
CASSAQDRVGYYQPQHF
TGTGCCAGTAGTGCCCAGGACAGGGTTGGGTATTATCAGCCCCAGCATTTT